The TCR beta chain described here comes from a study of neurological immune-mediated disorders. Time point given: longitudinal time-point 1 (baseline). CDR3 size: 12 residues. Between the trimmed V and J ends, which lost 3 bases and 4 bases, there was a span of 5 bases. TCRdb processed the 5' RACE reads anew with MiXCR; each CDR3 protein has one entry. The table lists tens of thousands of distinct CDR3 sequences, around 13% of them singletons. This clonotype has ten or more counts. Input material: PBMCs. This sequence joins TRBV12-3 or TRBV12-4 and TRBJ2-3, with D unclear. This receptor was taken from a female donor with HTLV-1-associated myelopathy (HAM/TSP). The CDR3 loop reads CASSFSPDTQYF. The CDR3 DNA is TGTGCCAGCAGTTTTTCCCCAGATACGCAGTATTTT.